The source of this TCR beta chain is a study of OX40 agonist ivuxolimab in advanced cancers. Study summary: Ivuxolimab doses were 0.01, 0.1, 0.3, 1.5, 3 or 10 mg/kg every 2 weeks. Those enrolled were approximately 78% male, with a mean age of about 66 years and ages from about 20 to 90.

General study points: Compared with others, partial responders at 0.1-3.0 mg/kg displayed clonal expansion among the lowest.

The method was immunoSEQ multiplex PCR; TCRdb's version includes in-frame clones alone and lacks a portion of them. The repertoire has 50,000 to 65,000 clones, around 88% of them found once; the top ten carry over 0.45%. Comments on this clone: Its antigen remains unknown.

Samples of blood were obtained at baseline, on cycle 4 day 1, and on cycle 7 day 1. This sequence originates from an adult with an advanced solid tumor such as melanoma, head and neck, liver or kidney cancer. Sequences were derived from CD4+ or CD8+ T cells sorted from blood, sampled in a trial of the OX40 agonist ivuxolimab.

CDR3 amino acids: CASSQPWGGKTEAFF. In nucleotides, the CDR3 is TGTGCCAGCAGCCAACCTTGGGGGGGGAAGACTGAAGCTTTCTTT. This chain uses TRBV4-2 with TRBJ1-1; D perhaps matches TRBD1 (5 bases). V lost 2 bases and J 5 bases, leaving 15 bases between the germline ends. Per germline, CDR1 LGHNA and CDR2 YNFKEQ. CDR3 length: 15 amino acids.